This T cell receptor (beta chain) is from a study of post-analysis software for immune sequencing data. Across the whole study: Several disease courses (relapsing-remitting, secondary progressive and progressive-relapsing) of multiple sclerosis were included. Study-wide points: Five TRBV segments, including TRBV5-6, TRBV5-1 and TRBV20-1, were more frequent in patients than controls. Relative to controls, patients with multiple sclerosis showed significantly lower normalized Chao1 diversity. Batch-matched samples strongly co-clustered by F measure.

The sample holds a few counts of this clonotype. Its matching antigen is unknown. Built from TCR beta cDNA, the libraries had unique molecular identifiers in them. Input populations of roughly 1 to 11 million T cells gave rise to around 500,000 cDNA molecules. TCRdb ran MiXCR on the PCR reads and lists one entry per CDR3 protein. This sample has roughly 800,000 distinct CDR3 sequences; roughly 29% occur once, and the top ten carry 0.5% to 0.6%. The germline V gene has CDR1 LGHDT and CDR2 YNNKEL (reference sequence). CDR3 size: 18 residues. With 3 bases removed from V and 1 base from J, the gap between germline ends came to 20 bases.

The genes are TRBV3-1 and TRBJ2-3; a weak D match, TRBD2 (5 bases). The sequencing input was blood. This receptor was identified in a girl aged 10 to 17 with multiple sclerosis. The CDR3 protein is CASSHGVRRRGGTDTQYF. CDR3 sequence (DNA): TGTGCCAGCAGCCACGGGGTGAGGAGGCGAGGTGGCACAGATACGCAGTATTTT.